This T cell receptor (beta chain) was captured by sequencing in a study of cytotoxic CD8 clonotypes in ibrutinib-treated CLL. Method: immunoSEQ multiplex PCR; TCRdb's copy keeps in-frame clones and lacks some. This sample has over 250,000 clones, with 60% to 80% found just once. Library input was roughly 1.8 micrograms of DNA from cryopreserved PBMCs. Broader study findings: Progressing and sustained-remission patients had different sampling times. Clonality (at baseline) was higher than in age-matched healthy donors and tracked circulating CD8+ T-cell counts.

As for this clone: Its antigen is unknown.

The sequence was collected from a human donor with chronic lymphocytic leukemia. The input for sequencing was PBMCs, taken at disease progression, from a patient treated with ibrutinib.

The CDR3 DNA sequence: TGTGCCAGCAGCTCTGACGGGAGGGCCGTGGAGCAGTACTTC. It is translated as CASSSDGRAVEQYF. The chain uses TRBV5-4 and TRBJ2-7; 8 nucleotides agree with TRBD2. The V gene end was trimmed by 3 bases and the J gene end by 7 bases; junction bases not matched to a gene: 9. The CDR3 is made up of 14 amino acids. In germline, CDR1 is SGHNT, CDR2 YYREEE (reference sequence).